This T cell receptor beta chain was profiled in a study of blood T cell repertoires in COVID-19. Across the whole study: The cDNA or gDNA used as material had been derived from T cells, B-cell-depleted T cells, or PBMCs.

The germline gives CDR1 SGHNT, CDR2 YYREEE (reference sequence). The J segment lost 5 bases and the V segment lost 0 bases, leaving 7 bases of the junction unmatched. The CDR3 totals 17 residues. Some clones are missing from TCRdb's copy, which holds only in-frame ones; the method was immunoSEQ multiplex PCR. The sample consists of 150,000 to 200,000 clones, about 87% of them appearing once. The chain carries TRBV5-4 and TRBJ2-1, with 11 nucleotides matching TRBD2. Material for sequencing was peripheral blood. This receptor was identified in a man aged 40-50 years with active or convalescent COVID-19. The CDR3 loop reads CASSLAPGTSGDNEQFF. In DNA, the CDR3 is TGTGCCAGCAGCTTGGCTCCCGGGACTAGCGGCGACAATGAGCAGTTCTTC.